Below are 12 T cell receptor beta chains sequenced from a single sample in a study of T cell responses to AZD1222 COVID-19 vaccine. Profiling relied on immunoSEQ multiplex PCR, and the TCRdb table lists in-frame clones only, not all of them. The sample lists 140,000 to 150,000 clones, 85% to 95% occurring once. The sample in question was peripheral blood, obtained on day 0 of AZD1222 vaccination. The receptors here all came from an adult in good health.

The rearrangement uses TRBV11-2 and TRBJ1-4; D is possibly TRBD1 (5 bases). With 2 bases removed from V and 0 bases from J, the gap between germline ends came to 10 bases. The CDR3 has 16 amino acids. The germline V gene has CDR1 SGHAT and CDR2 FQNNGV. CDR3 region: CASSLSGQATNEKLFF. DNA of the CDR3: TGTGCCAGCAGCTTAAGCGGACAAGCAACTAATGAAAAACTGTTTTTT.

The chain has TRBV23-1 and TRBJ2-5; no clear D. TRBV23-1 is an open reading frame, and its role is uncertain. The CDR3 spans 14 residues. The V end was cut by 3 bases, the J end by 4 bases, with 12 bases between. The CDR3 coding sequence is TGCGCCAGCAGTCACCACGACAAGTCAGAGACCCAGTACTTC. It is translated as CASSHHDKSETQYF.

This rearrangement joins TRBV7-9 to TRBJ1-5, with no clear D. In germline, CDR1 is SEHNR, CDR2 FQNEAQ (reference sequence). V lost 4 bases and J lost 2, with 6 bases in between. CDR3 length: 13 amino acids. CDR3 coding DNA: TGTGCCAGCAGCTCCCGAGGCAATCAGCCCCAGCATTTT. This codes for CASSSRGNQPQHF.

The J gene is TRBJ1-1, the V gene TRBV15; possibly TRBD1 for D (5 bases). The V end was cut by 1 base, the J end by 1 base, with 13 bases between. CDR1 LNHNV and CDR2 YYDKDF come from the germline V gene (reference sequence). CDR3 size: 16 residues. CDR3 in DNA: TGTGCCACCAGCAGAGGCCAGGGATCATGGAACACTGAAGCTTTCTTT. Its protein product is CATSRGQGSWNTEAFF.

This clone has just one count. The V and J genes are TRBV7-2 and TRBJ1-1, with D possibly TRBD1 on 6 matching bases. The CDR3 has 14 amino acids. Germline loops: CDR1 SGHTA, CDR2 FQGNSA. Trimming shortened V by 5 bases and J by 5 bases, and 15 bases separated the two germline ends. CDR3 in amino acids: CASSAQGRGTEAFF. The CDR3 region has the DNA TGTGCCAGCAGCGCTCAGGGGAGGGGGACTGAAGCTTTCTTT.

This chain links TRBV2 with TRBJ1-1; D unresolved. V dropped 9 bases and J dropped 1 base, with 18 bases sitting between them. Germline CDR1 SNHLY, CDR2 FYNNEI. This CDR3 has 15 residues. DNA of the CDR3: TGTGCCAGTTGGAGCCCCCAGGTATCGAACACTGAAGCTTTCTTT. This translates into CASWSPQVSNTEAFF.

The genes are TRBV2 and TRBJ1-5, with 10 bases matching TRBD1. The CDR3 is 14 residues long. Trimming at V came to 6 bases and at J to 4 bases, leaving 3 bases not matched to a gene. CDR1 and CDR2 from the germline V gene are SNHLY and FYNNEI. Written as DNA, the CDR3 is TGTGCCAGCAGCACGGGACAGGGGAATCAGCCCCAGCATTTT. This sequence encodes CASSTGQGNQPQHF.

The rearrangement uses TRBV5-1 and TRBJ2-3; 9 positions agree with TRBD2. Trimming took 5 bases from V and 7 from J; bases not matched to a gene: 17. The CDR3 extends over 17 amino acids. Germline CDR1 reads SGHRS; CDR2 reads YFSETQ. The CDR3 loop reads CASSPLGGGRAGNTQYF. CDR3 coding DNA: TGCGCCAGCAGTCCACTTGGCGGCGGGAGGGCCGGGAATACGCAGTATTTT.

The chain is built from TRBV9 and TRBJ1-1; D may be TRBD1 (5 bases). V dropped 0 bases and J dropped 1 base, with 7 bases sitting between them. Per the germline V gene, CDR1 is SGDLS and CDR2 is YYNGEE. This CDR3 region has 14 residues. The CDR3 here is CASSVAGWNTEAFF. As DNA, the CDR3 is TGTGCCAGCAGCGTAGCAGGGTGGAACACTGAAGCTTTCTTT.

The gene calls are TRBV5-4 and TRBJ2-3; D is ambiguous. CDR1 is SGHNT and CDR2 is YYREEE in the germline V gene (reference sequence). The V gene lost 2 bases and the J gene lost 10 bases, with 11 bases spanning the gap. The CDR3 spans 12 residues. The CDR3 protein is CASSFVASSQYF. Written as DNA, the CDR3 is TGTGCCAGCAGCTTTGTAGCCTCCTCGCAGTATTTT.

This clone was seen just once. The chain has TRBV9 and TRBJ2-7; tentatively, D is TRBD2 (5 bases). Trimming cost V 2 bases and J 2 bases, with 11 bases left between them. The CDR3 consists of 14 residues. CDR1 and CDR2 (germline): SGDLS, YYNGEE. CDR3 region: CASSVSDGAYEQYF. The DNA for the CDR3 is TGTGCCAGCAGCGTGTCGGACGGGGCCTACGAGCAGTACTTC.

The genes are TRBV7-6 and TRBJ1-2; TRBD1 matches at 7 bases. This CDR3 is 16 amino acids long. The V and J ends lost 5 bases and 0 bases, in that order; junction bases with no gene match: 9. Germline CDR1 is SGHVS and CDR2 is FNYEAQ. The CDR3 sequence: CASSPRTGSTNYGYTF. CDR3 bases: TGTGCCAGCAGCCCCCGGACAGGCTCTACTAACTATGGCTACACCTTC.